These T cell receptor beta chains were read from a single sample in a study of CD8+ T cells in alopecia areata. The assay was immunoSEQ multiplex PCR, and TCRdb's table has in-frame clones only and misses some. This table has 150,000 to 200,000 clones, 50% to 70% appearing once. Here the sequenced sample was CD4+ T cells sorted from blood, taken at week 0. The receptors stem from a human donor with alopecia areata. Both conserved end residues are part of each CDR3. D genes are given only for firm matches. Clone size, where shown, is once, few, many, or a class for clones that have expanded.

TRBV6-5	NA	TRBJ1-2	TRBD1	TGTGCCAGCAGTTACGGGACAGGGGGATTTGCAAATGGCTACACCTTC	CASSYGTGGFANGYTF
TRBV7-2	NA	TRBJ1-2	TRBD1	TGTGCCAGCAGCCACCGGGACAGTCGCTATGGCTACACCTTC	CASSHRDSRYGYTF
TRBV7-9	NA	TRBJ2-5	NA	TGTGCCAGCAGCTTAGCGGGGGGCCGACAAGAGACCCAGTACTTC	CASSLAGGRQETQYF
TRBV7-8	NA	TRBJ2-7	NA	TGTGCCAGCAGCTTATCATACGAGCAGTACTTC	CASSLSYEQYF
TRBV5-1	NA	TRBJ1-1	NA	TGCGCCAGCAGCTCGGGCCGAGGGAACACTGAAGCTTTCTTT	CASSSGRGNTEAFF
TRBV9	few	TRBJ1-6	NA	TGTGCCAGCAGCGGCCGGGACCCTTATTCACCCCTCCACTTT	CASSGRDPYSPLHF
TRBV6-1	few	TRBJ1-1	NA	TGTGCCAGCAGTGAAGCCAGGGTGAACACTGAAGCTTTCTTT	CASSEARVNTEAFF
TRBV27	NA	TRBJ1-1	NA	TGTGCCAGCAGCCTACGGGGGCGCCGCACTGAAGCTTTCTTT	CASSLRGRRTEAFF
TRBV5-1	NA	TRBJ2-7	NA	TGCGCCAGCAGCTTGAGGGGAGATCTTGGAGAGCAGTACTTC	CASSLRGDLGEQYF
TRBV2	NA	TRBJ2-3	NA	TGTGCCAGCAACCAATACACAGATACGCAGTATTTT	CASNQYTDTQYF
TRBV30	NA	TRBJ2-5	NA	TGTGCCTGGAGTAGTAAGGGCCAAGAGACCCAGTACTTC	CAWSSKGQETQYF
TRBV7-9	NA	TRBJ1-3	NA	TGTGCCACGACCCGCACAGGGTTAGGAAACACCATATATTTT	CATTRTGLGNTIYF
TRBV11-2	NA	TRBJ1-2	NA	TGTGCCAGCAGCCCTTACCCGAGGGGTTCTAACTATGGCTACACCTTC	CASSPYPRGSNYGYTF
TRBV6-5	NA	TRBJ2-2	NA	TGTGCCAGCAGGCCATACAGGGTGCCAAGGGAGCTGTTTTTT	CASRPYRVPRELFF
TRBV19	NA	TRBJ2-1	TRBD2	TGTGCCAGTGGTCGGACTAGCGGGGGGAATGAGCAGTTCTTC	CASGRTSGGNEQFF
TRBV6-5	NA	TRBJ2-7	TRBD1	TGTGCCAGCAGTTCCGGGACAGCTCTCTCCTACGAGCAGTACTTC	CASSSGTALSYEQYF
TRBV29-1	NA	TRBJ1-1	NA	TGCAGCGTTGCCCAGGTGGTACGGACTGAAGCTTTCTTT	CSVAQVVRTEAFF
TRBV18	NA	TRBJ1-2	TRBD1	TGTGCCAGCTCAGGCGAACAGGGGACAGCTAACTATGGCTACACCTTC	CASSGEQGTANYGYTF
TRBV7-2	NA	TRBJ2-1	TRBD1	TGTGCCAGCAGCTTAGCGACAGGGGGGCAGTTCTTC	CASSLATGGQFF
TRBV28	NA	TRBJ1-5	NA	TGTGCCAGCCGGGCGGGCTCACTTGGCAATCAGCCCCAGCATTTT	CASRAGSLGNQPQHF
TRBV30	NA	TRBJ2-1	TRBD2	TGTGCCTGGAGTGAGAGACTAGCGGCTGAGCAGTTCTTC	CAWSERLAAEQFF
TRBV30	NA	TRBJ2-1	NA	TGTGCCTGGAGTGTTTCTACCTACAATGAGCAGTTCTTC	CAWSVSTYNEQFF
TRBV29-1	NA	TRBJ2-1	TRBD2	TGCAGCGTCGAACGACGGGGGGGGTCTGAGCAGTTCTTC	CSVERRGGSEQFF
TRBV4-1	NA	TRBJ1-5	NA	TGCGCCAGCAGCCAAGGAGCTTCGAATCAGCCCCAGCATTTT	CASSQGASNQPQHF
TRBV30	NA	TRBJ1-1	TRBD1	TGTGCCCGCCGGGGACAGGATATAACTGAAGCTTTCTTT	CARRGQDITEAFF
TRBV7-9	NA	TRBJ2-5	TRBD1	TGTGCCAGCAGCCAAACCGGACAGGGTACGTTAGAGACCCAGTACTTC	CASSQTGQGTLETQYF
TRBV30	NA	TRBJ1-5	NA	TGTGCCTGGAGTGTACCCGAGGGCAATCAGCCCCAGCATTTT	CAWSVPEGNQPQHF
TRBV5-1	NA	TRBJ2-7	NA	TGCGCCAGCAGCCTAGTCCCTGGAGCGTACGAGCAGTACTTC	CASSLVPGAYEQYF
TRBV9	NA	TRBJ2-3	NA	TGTGCCAGCAGCGTAGATCAAGGGGACACGCAGTATTTT	CASSVDQGDTQYF
TRBV29-1	NA	TRBJ2-1	NA	TGCAGCGTTGACGTCCAGTGGGGCAATGAGCAGTTCTTC	CSVDVQWGNEQFF
TRBV30	NA	TRBJ1-5	NA	TGTGCCTGGAGTGCAGGGGGCAATCAGCCCCAGCATTTT	CAWSAGGNQPQHF
TRBV29-1	once	TRBJ1-4	NA	TGCAGCGTTGTTGGCGGCTGGAGTGAAAAACTGTTTTTT	CSVVGGWSEKLFF
TRBV9	NA	TRBJ1-1	TRBD1	TGTGCCAGCAGCGTAGGGACAGGGGGCACTGAAGCTTTCTTT	CASSVGTGGTEAFF
TRBV19	many	TRBJ1-5	NA	TGTGCCAGTATGGGCAGGGGTAGCAATCAGCCCCAGCATTTT	CASMGRGSNQPQHF
TRBV29-1	once	TRBJ1-1	TRBD1	TGCAGCGCTTTCCCGATACAGGGGAAGAACACTGAAGCTTTCTTT	CSAFPIQGKNTEAFF
TRBV27	once	TRBJ1-2	TRBD1	TGTGCCAGCAGTTTATCCACAGGGGGGAACTATGGCTACACCTTC	CASSLSTGGNYGYTF
TRBV29-1	NA	TRBJ2-5	NA	TGCAGCGCCCGAAGAACTCAAGAGACCCAGTACTTC	CSARRTQETQYF
TRBV29-1	once	TRBJ1-1	NA	TGCAGCGTTGAACTCCAGTACCTTGGTGAAGCTTTCTTT	CSVELQYLGEAFF
TRBV10-3	NA	TRBJ2-1	TRBD1	TGTGCCAGCACCGGGACAGGTTACCACAATGAGCAGTTCTTC	CASTGTGYHNEQFF
TRBV29-1	NA	TRBJ1-2	NA	TGCAGCGTTGAAGGGCAAGATCCTAACTATGGCTACACCTTC	CSVEGQDPNYGYTF
TRBV5-1	NA	TRBJ1-6	NA	TGCGCCAGCAGCTTGGACAGGGACTCCTATAATTCACCCCTCCACTTT	CASSLDRDSYNSPLHF
TRBV2	NA	TRBJ2-3	TRBD2	TGTGCCAGCAGTGACACGTCGTCTAGCGGGACAGATACGCAGTATTTT	CASSDTSSSGTDTQYF
TRBV5-1	few	TRBJ2-5	NA	TGCGCCAGCAGCTTGGAGGCACAAGAGACCCAGTACTTC	CASSLEAQETQYF
TRBV25-1	once	TRBJ1-5	NA	TGTGCTACTCAACCCGCAGGTTCGGGGCAGCCCCAGCATTTT	CATQPAGSGQPQHF
TRBV9	few	TRBJ2-5	TRBD1	TGTGCCAGCAGCCCAGGGGGACAGGGGGCACGGGAGACCCAGTACTTC	CASSPGGQGARETQYF
TRBV6-5	NA	TRBJ1-4	NA	TGTGCCAGCAGTAGGGGATTGAGTGAAAAACTGTTTTTT	CASSRGLSEKLFF
TRBV30	NA	TRBJ1-6	NA	TGTGCCTGGGTAAAGGGCTCCTATAATTCACCCCTCCACTTT	CAWVKGSYNSPLHF
TRBV29-1	few	TRBJ2-5	NA	TGCAGCGTTGATCTCCAGACCCAGTACTTC	CSVDLQTQYF
TRBV2	NA	TRBJ1-2	NA	TGTGCCAGCAGTACTGGACGGGAATATGGCTACACCTTC	CASSTGREYGYTF
TRBV9	NA	TRBJ1-6	TRBD1	TGTGCCAGCAGCGCCGGGGACAGAAATTCACCCCTCCACTTT	CASSAGDRNSPLHF
TRBV5-6	NA	TRBJ1-1	NA	TGTGCCAGCAGCTTGGTGGCAGGGGCGCGAGGCACTGAAGCTTTCTTT	CASSLVAGARGTEAFF
TRBV4-1	NA	TRBJ2-7	TRBD2	TGCGCCAGCGGAAAAGGGCCCGGGACTAGTCCCTACGAGCAGTACTTC	CASGKGPGTSPYEQYF
TRBV2	few	TRBJ2-1	NA	TGTGCCAGCAGTGTTGGCCCTAGCACCTACAATGAGCAGTTCTTC	CASSVGPSTYNEQFF
TRBV6-5	NA	TRBJ1-2	NA	TGTGCCAGCAGTTACGGTCAATCGGACCGTCGCTATGGCTACACCTTC	CASSYGQSDRRYGYTF
TRBV7-9	few	TRBJ2-7	NA	TGTGCCAGCAGCCGGGACGTCTACGAGCAGTACTTC	CASSRDVYEQYF
TRBV27	NA	TRBJ1-2	NA	TGTGCCAGCAGTTTGGGCCAGAACTATGGCTACACCTTC	CASSLGQNYGYTF
TRBV6-5	NA	TRBJ2-7	NA	TGTGCCAGCCGACCCGCAGGGAGCTCCTACGAGCAGTACTTC	CASRPAGSSYEQYF
TRBV6-1	many	TRBJ2-1	TRBD1	TGTGCCAGCAGTCCCCGGGACAGGGGGTACAATGAGCAGTTCTTC	CASSPRDRGYNEQFF
TRBV2	NA	TRBJ1-5	NA	TGTGCCAGCAGTGTGCAGGGAAATGGGCAGCCCCAGCATTTT	CASSVQGNGQPQHF
TRBV5-1	NA	TRBJ1-2	NA	TGCGCCAGCAGCTTGGGGGTAGCCCCGAGTAACTATGGCTACACCTTC	CASSLGVAPSNYGYTF